The 8 T cell receptor beta chains presented below share a single source sample, sequenced in a study of Ad26.COV2.S vaccination and SARS-CoV-2 variants. Sequencing was performed with immunoSEQ multiplex PCR; in TCRdb, only in-frame clones are kept and a portion is missing. The sample includes approximately 300,000 clones, around four fifths of them seen just once. The sample's treatment: over 15 received Ad26.COV2.S at low or high dose, single or two shots; 5 received placebo; per-sample allocation not given. All samples were drawn on day 63, counting from the first vaccine or placebo injection. Sequencing used peripheral blood, obtained in a trial of Ad26.COV2.S vaccine versus placebo. The receptors derive from a person aged 18 to 65 who received the Ad26.COV2.S COVID-19 vaccine or a placebo.

This clone was detected only once. The rearrangement uses TRBV9 and TRBJ2-2, with D possibly matching TRBD2 (5 bases). The germline V gene encodes CDR1 SGDLS and CDR2 YYNGEE. The CDR3 totals 13 residues. The V end was cut by 3 bases, the J end by 7 bases, with 10 bases between. CDR3 amino acids: CASSAGVVGELFF. The CDR3 region has the DNA TGTGCCAGCAGCGCCGGGGTAGTCGGGGAGCTGTTTTTT.

This chain links TRBV27 with TRBJ2-2, with TRBD1 as a possible D gene (6 bases). Germline V gene sequence: CDR1 MNHEY, CDR2 SMNVEV (reference sequence). The CDR3 contains 14 residues. V was clipped by 2 bases and J by 7 bases, with 11 bases between them. This chain's CDR3 is CASSLPGAFGELFF. In nucleotides, the CDR3 is TGTGCCAGCAGTTTACCAGGGGCTTTCGGGGAGCTGTTTTTT.

This chain uses TRBV7-9 with TRBJ2-3; possibly TRBD2 for D (6 bases). Trimming shortened V by 5 bases and J by 1 base, and 16 bases separated the two germline ends. Germline loops: CDR1 SEHNR, CDR2 FQNEAQ (reference sequence). The CDR3 runs 16 residues. CDR3 protein: CASSAVEGRGTDTQYF. The CDR3 DNA is TGTGCCAGCAGCGCCGTGGAGGGCCGGGGCACAGATACGCAGTATTTT.

The chain employs TRBV7-9 and TRBJ2-2; D gene ambiguous. Trimming took 1 base from V and 0 from J, leaving 6 bases between them. The germline V gene has CDR1 SEHNR and CDR2 FQNEAQ (reference sequence). CDR3 size: 15 residues. The CDR3 spells CASSLGVPNTGELFF. For the CDR3, the DNA is TGTGCCAGCAGCTTAGGAGTACCGAACACCGGGGAGCTGTTTTTT.

This chain joins TRBV7-3 and TRBJ2-2; D not resolved. The V gene lost 5 bases and the J gene lost 0 bases, with 10 bases spanning the gap. Germline CDR1 and CDR2: SGHTA and FQGTGA. The CDR3 is made up of 15 amino acids. CDR3 coding DNA: TGTGCCAGCAGCGTAGGTGCGGCGAACACCGGGGAGCTGTTTTTT. Translated, it gives CASSVGAANTGELFF.

This chain uses TRBV27 with TRBJ1-1; TRBD1 is a possible D gene (6 bases). The V and J ends lost 6 bases and 8 bases respectively, with 10 bases between them. Germline-derived CDR1 and CDR2 are MNHEY and SMNVEV (reference sequence). The CDR3 loop spans 11 amino acids. The CDR3 region has the DNA TGTGCCAGCAGAGAGGGGGGGGAAGCTTTCTTT. This codes for CASREGGEAFF.

The J gene is TRBJ2-7, the V gene TRBV5-5; 12 nucleotides line up with TRBD1. Looked up from germline, CDR1 is SGHKS and CDR2 is YYEKEE (reference sequence). Losses at the gene ends were 4 bases for V and 5 bases for J; bases not matched to a gene: 10. The CDR3 length is 16 residues. CDR3 in DNA: TGTGCCAGCAGCCCGGACCCGGGACAGGGGGCTCACGAGCAGTACTTC. It yields the protein CASSPDPGQGAHEQYF.

V gene TRBV14 combines with J gene TRBJ1-3; D ambiguous. The CDR3 spans 15 residues. From germline, CDR1 is SGHDN and CDR2 FVKESK. With 1 base removed from V and 0 bases from J, the gap between germline ends came to 7 bases. The CDR3 spells CASSQVGVSGNTIYF. The CDR3 DNA follows: TGTGCCAGCAGCCAAGTGGGTGTCTCTGGAAACACCATATATTTT.